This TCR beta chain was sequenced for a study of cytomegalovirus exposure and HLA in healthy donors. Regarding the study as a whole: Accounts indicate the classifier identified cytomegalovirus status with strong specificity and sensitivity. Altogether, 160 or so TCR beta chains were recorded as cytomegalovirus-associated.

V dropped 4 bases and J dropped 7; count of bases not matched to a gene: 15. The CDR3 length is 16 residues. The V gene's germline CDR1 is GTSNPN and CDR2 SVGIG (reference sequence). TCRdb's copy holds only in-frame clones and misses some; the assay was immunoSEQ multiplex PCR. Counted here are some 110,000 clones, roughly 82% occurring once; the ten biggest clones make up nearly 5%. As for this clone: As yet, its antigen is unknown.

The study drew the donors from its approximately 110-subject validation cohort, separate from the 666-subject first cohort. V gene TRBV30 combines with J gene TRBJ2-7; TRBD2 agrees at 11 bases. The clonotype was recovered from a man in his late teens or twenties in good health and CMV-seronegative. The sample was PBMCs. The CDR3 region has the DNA TGTGCCTGGACCCCAGCGGTAGCGGGAGGGATCGGGGAGCAGTACTTC. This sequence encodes CAWTPAVAGGIGEQYF. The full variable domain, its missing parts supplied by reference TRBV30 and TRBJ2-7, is SQTIHQWPATLVQPVGSPLSLECTVEGTSNPNLYWYRQAAGRGLQLLFYSVGIGQISSEVPQNLSASRPQDRQFILSSKKLLLSDSGFYLCAWTPAVAGGIGEQYFGPGTRLTVT.